Each of the 7 T cell receptor beta chains below was sequenced from the same sample in a study of low-dose radiotherapy and immunotherapy resistance in tumors. TRAV- and TRBV-specific primers were used for first-strand cDNA, which covered alpha and beta chains. The authors ran around 19 PCR cycles to amplify TCRs with a constant-region primer and V-primer adapter. A single record per CDR3 protein comes from TCRdb applying MiXCR to the reads. The profile shows 35,000 to 45,000 distinct CDR3 sequences, 25% of them singletons. Noted time point: after trial treatment. Treatment described: LDRT plus nivolumab, ipilimumab, low-dose cyclophosphamide and aspirin (RACIN trial). The starting material was PBMCs, obtained after low-dose radiotherapy plus immunotherapy. The receptors derive from a male donor with prostate cancer.

The V gene is TRBV6-2 or TRBV6-3, the J gene TRBJ1-6; D is possibly TRBD1 (5 bases). The V end was cut by 8 bases, the J end by 0 bases, with 20 bases between. The CDR3 is 18 residues long. Germline-derived CDR1 and CDR2 are MNHEY and SVGEGT. In DNA form, the CDR3 reads TGTGCCAGCCCTTACAAGACAGAACCCAGCTCCTATAATTCACCCCTCCACTTT. Translation: CASPYKTEPSSYNSPLHF.

The table lists this clonotype with many counts. V is TRBV19 and J is TRBJ2-7; possible D gene TRBD1, 5 bases. Deletions cut 3 bases from V and 0 bases from J, with 9 bases between. Germline loops: CDR1 LNHDA, CDR2 SQIVND (reference sequence). The CDR3 sequence is 14 residues long. DNA for the CDR3: TGTGCCAGTAGTATTAGGGGATTCTCCTACGAGCAGTACTTC. This encodes CASSIRGFSYEQYF.

The count of this clonotype is one. This chain connects TRBV18 to TRBJ2-1; D uncertain. This CDR3 region has 13 residues. V was cut by 2 bases and J by 7 bases, with 9 bases left in between. Per germline, CDR1 KGHSH and CDR2 LQKENI. The CDR3 bases are TGTGCCAGCTCACCAGTGGAAGGGAATGAGCAGTTCTTC. The encoded protein is CASSPVEGNEQFF.

This clonotype has a single count. Since a far larger clone is one base different, this is likely a read error. This chain connects TRBV28 to TRBJ2-1, with TRBD1 identical over 9 bases. V lost 8 bases to trimming and J lost 13 bases; unmatched junction nucleotides: 9. The CDR3 is made up of 12 amino acids. Germline CDR1 is MDHEN and CDR2 is SYDVKM. CDR3 sequence: CASDRGGETQFF. The CDR3 DNA reads as TGTGCCAGCGACAGGGGGGGAGAGACCCAGTTCTTC.

This clonotype came up many times. This rearrangement joins TRBV24-1 to TRBJ2-5, with 8 bases matching TRBD1. CDR1 and CDR2 (germline): KGHDR, SFDVKD. V shed 4 bases, J shed 8 bases, and the junction held 14 bases outside the gene matches. This CDR3 comprises 16 residues. The DNA for the CDR3 is TGTGCCACCAGTGACGAGGGACAGGAAAGGGATACAACCCAGTACTTC. As protein: CATSDEGQERDTTQYF.

A word on this clonotype: It is likely a read error: a sequence one base away is far more abundant. The rearrangement uses TRBV4-2 and TRBJ2-5, with no clear D. The germline V and J ends were trimmed by 1 base and 11 bases, with 17 bases remaining between them. The CDR3 sequence is 14 residues long. Germline V gene sequence: CDR1 LGHNA, CDR2 YNFKEQ. CDR3 in amino acids: CASSQVGLLNEQYF. The CDR3 nucleotides read TGTGCCAGCAGCCAAGTGGGCCTACTCAATGAGCAGTACTTC.

This clonotype occurred many times. V usage is TRBV5-1 and J usage is TRBJ2-3; 7 bases are shared with TRBD2. The CDR3 extends over 13 amino acids. V trimming: 2 bases; J trimming: 5 bases; junction bases outside the gene matches: 2. Germline CDR1 and CDR2: SGHRS and YFSETQ. CDR3 in amino acids: CASSFAGEDTQYF. The CDR3 DNA sequence: TGCGCCAGCAGCTTTGCGGGGGAAGATACGCAGTATTTT. The entire variable domain, with the rest obtained from reference TRBV5-1 and TRBJ2-3, is as follows: KAGVTQTPRYLIKTRGQQVTLSCSPISGHRSVSWYQQTPGQGLQFLFEYFSETQRNKGNFPGRFSGRQFSNSRSEMNVSTLELGDSALYLCASSFAGEDTQYFGPGTRLTVL.